At least ten counts were recorded for the clone carrying this T cell receptor (beta chain). The use of a sample-barcoded 5' primer and a J-beta primer mix characterized a second PCR of roughly 6 to 11 cycles. Every sample gave at least 2.5 million paired-end reads containing CDR3. TCRdb passed the 5' RACE reads through MiXCR, listing each CDR3 protein once. The table shows 600,000 or so distinct CDR3 sequences, with roughly 31% occurring only once. The V end was cut by 2 bases, the J end by 7 bases, with 9 bases between. There are 13 residues in the CDR3. Germline V CDR1 and CDR2: ENHRY, SYGVKD. These data originate in a study of blood T cells in healthy people across ages. Aged about 6 to 90, donors were systemically healthy Caucasians from Russia.

The specimen was blood. This sequence joins TRBV10-3 and TRBJ1-5, with no clear D. The sequence was obtained from an elderly woman in good health. The CDR3 DNA sequence: TGTGCCATCAGTGAGGGCGGAAAGCAGCCCCAGCATTTT. It yields the protein CAISEGGKQPQHF.